Each of the 18 T cell receptor beta chains below was sequenced from the same sample in a study of a mutant IDH1 vaccine in newly diagnosed glioma. Time point described: baseline, week 1 (first vaccination visit). This sample's treatment: pre-vaccination baseline after standard-of-care therapy. Assay: immunoSEQ multiplex PCR; the TCRdb copy retains only in-frame clones and omits some. The sample lists some 100,000 clones, 83% occurring once. The sequencing here drew on PBMCs, taken from a glioma patient treated with radiotherapy, temozolomide or both. The origin of the receptors is a woman aged 50 to 60 with glioma.

V and J are TRBV6-5 and TRBJ2-1; no clear D gene. V lost 5 bases, J lost 7 bases, and 15 bases lay in between. The CDR3 covers 14 residues. Germline CDR1 and CDR2: MNHEY and SVGAGI. CDR3: CASSRTGRRNEQFF. The CDR3 DNA reads as TGTGCCAGCAGTCGAACTGGACGGCGGAATGAGCAGTTCTTC.

This sequence joins TRBV28 and TRBJ2-5; D gene uncertain. Germline V gives CDR1 MDHEN, CDR2 SYDVKM. The CDR3 contains 14 residues. The V and J ends lost 5 bases and 1 base respectively, with 11 bases between them. The CDR3: CASSPSGAQETQYF. CDR3 nucleotides: TGTGCCAGCAGTCCCTCAGGTGCCCAAGAGACCCAGTACTTC. Drawing the rest from reference TRBV28 and TRBJ2-5, the complete variable domain is DVKVTQSSRYLVKRTGEKVFLECVQDMDHENMFWYRQDPGLGLRLIYFSYDVKMKEKGDIPEGYSVSREKKERFSLILESASTNQTSMYLCASSPSGAQETQYFGPGTRLLVL.

This rearrangement joins TRBV27 to TRBJ1-1; 7 bases map to TRBD1. CDR3 length: 15 amino acids. Germline lookup yields CDR1 MNHEY and CDR2 SMNVEV (reference sequence). The ends lost 3 bases at V and 3 bases at J; junction bases unmatched: 7. The CDR3 reads CASSFQPTGDTEAFF. In DNA, the CDR3 is TGTGCCAGCAGTTTCCAACCCACAGGGGACACTGAAGCTTTCTTT.

There are a few counts of this clone. The rearrangement links TRBV10-3 to TRBJ1-1; D remains ambiguous. This CDR3 spans 15 amino acids. V was clipped by 0 bases and J by 1 base, with 9 bases between them. Germline CDR1 ENHRY, CDR2 SYGVKD. Here the CDR3 DNA reads TGTGCCATCAGTGAGTCCACAACCTCGAACACTGAAGCTTTCTTT. This codes for CAISESTTSNTEAFF.

The rearrangement links TRBV6-6 to TRBJ2-7; 8 bases align to TRBD2. V was clipped by 0 bases and J by 1 base; unmatched bases: 5. This CDR3 contains 16 residues. Germline lookup yields CDR1 MNHNY and CDR2 SVGAGI (reference sequence). CDR3 sequence reads: CASSYSKASGSYEQYF. Here the CDR3 DNA reads TGTGCCAGCAGTTACTCGAAGGCTAGCGGGTCCTACGAGCAGTACTTC.

This clone was recorded only once. The chain carries TRBV5-1 and TRBJ2-5; no definite D call. Germline V gene lookup returns CDR1 SGHRS and CDR2 YFSETQ. Trimming shortened V by 0 bases and J by 5 bases, and 11 bases separated the two germline ends. CDR3 length equals 14 residues. This CDR3 is CASSLDGSGETQYF. The CDR3 nucleotides are TGCGCCAGCAGCTTGGACGGGTCCGGGGAGACCCAGTACTTC.

This chain links TRBV6-1 with TRBJ1-5; the match to TRBD1 covers 8 bases. The CDR3 has 16 amino acids. Germline CDR1 and CDR2: MNHNS and SASEGT. V lost 1 base and J lost 2; bases outside the gene matches: 4. CDR3 loop: CASSEGTGRGNQPQHF. Here the CDR3 DNA reads TGTGCCAGCAGTGAAGGGACAGGGAGGGGCAATCAGCCCCAGCATTTT.

In its sample, this clone was seen once. The rearrangement joins TRBV18 to TRBJ2-3; no clear D gene. Looked up from germline, CDR1 is KGHSH and CDR2 is LQKENI. Trimming removed 2 bases from V and 0 bases from J, with 6 bases in between. The CDR3 spans 14 residues. CDR3 region: CASSPVASTDTQYF. DNA for the CDR3: TGTGCCAGCTCACCAGTCGCTAGCACAGATACGCAGTATTTT.

V gene TRBV7-9 combines with J gene TRBJ1-6, with D hard to call. This CDR3 is 13 amino acids long. From germline, CDR1 is SEHNR and CDR2 FQNEAQ (reference sequence). With 4 bases removed from V and 4 bases from J, the gap between germline ends came to 5 bases. DNA of the CDR3: TGTGCCAGCAGCTCAACTTATAATTCACCCCTCCACTTT. Translating it yields CASSSTYNSPLHF.

The chain couples TRBV7-6 to TRBJ1-1, with D perhaps TRBD1 (6 bases). With 4 bases removed from V and 4 bases from J, the gap between germline ends came to 19 bases. The CDR3 has 16 residues. Germline assignment: CDR1 SGHVS and CDR2 FNYEAQ. The CDR3: CASSSVEGVRGTEAFF. The CDR3 DNA is TGTGCCAGCAGCTCAGTTGAGGGGGTCAGGGGCACTGAAGCTTTCTTT.

This clone appeared a single time. The chain has TRBV9 and TRBJ1-2, with unresolved D. CDR1 is SGDLS and CDR2 is YYNGEE in the germline V gene. Trimming cost V 4 bases and J 4 bases, with 17 bases left between them. The CDR3 is 15 residues long. The CDR3 spells CASSLTVDGSYGYTF. The CDR3, as DNA: TGTGCCAGCAGCTTAACGGTGGACGGATCCTATGGCTACACCTTC.

The chain links TRBV5-6 to TRBJ2-7, with unresolved D. The CDR3 contains 12 residues. V lost 4 bases and J lost 3, with 8 bases in between. Germline CDR1 SGHDT, CDR2 YYEEEE. The CDR3 protein is CASSMGNYEQYF. The CDR3 DNA follows: TGTGCCAGCAGCATGGGAAACTACGAGCAGTACTTC.

In this sample, this clone turned up a few times. The chain uses TRBV2 and TRBJ2-7, with D possibly being TRBD1 or TRBD2 (5 bases each). The germline gives CDR1 SNHLY, CDR2 FYNNEI. The CDR3 loop spans 12 amino acids. The CDR3 spells CASRRDPWEQYF. Written as DNA, the CDR3 is TGTGCGAGTCGCCGGGACCCCTGGGAGCAGTACTTC.

The count of this clone is one. The genes are TRBV5-4 and TRBJ1-1; 9 bases map to TRBD1. This CDR3 has 16 amino acids. Per the germline V gene, CDR1 is SGHNT and CDR2 is YYREEE (reference sequence). Trimming at V came to 0 bases and at J to 6 bases, leaving 9 bases not matched to a gene. The chain's CDR3 is CASSLAPGQGRSEAFF. DNA for the CDR3: TGTGCCAGCAGCTTGGCCCCGGGACAGGGTCGTTCTGAAGCTTTCTTT.

The chain recombines TRBV6-5 with TRBJ2-5, with TRBD1 identical over 10 bases. CDR3 length: 15 amino acids. Germline assignment: CDR1 MNHEY and CDR2 SVGAGI. The V gene end was trimmed by 2 bases and the J gene end by 5 bases; junction bases not matched to a gene: 5. CDR3 nucleotides: TGTGCCAGCAGTTACCCGGGACAGGGGCGGGAGACCCAGTACTTC. This translates into CASSYPGQGRETQYF.

This clone was detected only a few times. The chain combines TRBV13 with TRBJ2-3; D might be TRBD1 or TRBD2, each matching 7 bases. CDR1 is PRHDT, CDR2 FYEKMQ, per germline (reference sequence). The CDR3 spans 16 residues. The V end lost 5 bases, the J end lost 1 base, and 16 bases lay between the germline ends. The chain's CDR3 is CASSPGGAARTDTQYF. For the CDR3, the DNA is TGTGCCAGCAGCCCAGGGGGGGCAGCCCGCACAGATACGCAGTATTTT.

The J gene is TRBJ2-7, the V gene TRBV4-2, with D uncertain. The CDR3 spans 13 residues. Trimming shortened V by 5 bases and J by 3 bases, and 11 bases separated the two germline ends. Germline CDR1 reads LGHNA; CDR2 reads YNFKEQ. The CDR3 loop is CASSEGRFYEQYF. The DNA for the CDR3 is TGTGCCAGCAGCGAAGGTCGGTTCTACGAGCAGTACTTC.

This clone appeared a single time. The chain joins TRBV7-6 to TRBJ1-3; D remains unclear. Germline values: CDR1 SGHVS, CDR2 FNYEAQ. The V end lost 0 bases, the J end lost 0 bases, and 3 bases lay between the germline ends. The CDR3 is made up of 14 amino acids. CDR3 DNA sequence: TGTGCCAGCAGCTTAGCCAACTCTGGAAACACCATATATTTT. This translates into CASSLANSGNTIYF.